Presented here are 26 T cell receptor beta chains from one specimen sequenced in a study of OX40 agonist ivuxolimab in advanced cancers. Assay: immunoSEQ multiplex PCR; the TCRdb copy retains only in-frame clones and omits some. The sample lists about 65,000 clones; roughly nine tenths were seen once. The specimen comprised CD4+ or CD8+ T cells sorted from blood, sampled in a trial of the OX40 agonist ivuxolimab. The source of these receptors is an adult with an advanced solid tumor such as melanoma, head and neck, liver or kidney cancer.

This chain's CDR3 is CASRGTGLTNEKLFF. CDR3 coding DNA: TGTGCCAGCAGGGGCACAGGTCTAACTAATGAAAAACTGTTTTTT. The chain couples TRBV6-1 to TRBJ1-4, with a possible D match to TRBD1 (5 bases). V gave up 6 bases and J gave up 1 base, with 12 bases separating them. The CDR3 consists of 15 residues. Germline CDR1 is MNHNS and CDR2 is SASEGT.

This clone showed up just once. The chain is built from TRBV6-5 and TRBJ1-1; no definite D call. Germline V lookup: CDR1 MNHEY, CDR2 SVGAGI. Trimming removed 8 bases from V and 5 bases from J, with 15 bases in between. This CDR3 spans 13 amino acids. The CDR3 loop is CASQSRGKTEAFF. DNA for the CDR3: TGTGCCAGCCAGTCTCGGGGTAAAACTGAAGCTTTCTTT.

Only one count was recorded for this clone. The DNA for the CDR3 is TGTGCCAGCAGTTCGGTCGGGACAGGGGTCACAGATACGCAGTATTTT. It yields the protein CASSSVGTGVTDTQYF. The chain joins TRBV6-5 to TRBJ2-3; 10 bases are shared with TRBD1. CDR3 length equals 16 residues. Germline CDR1 is MNHEY and CDR2 is SVGAGI. J gave up 2 bases and V 4 bases, and 6 bases lay outside the gene matches.

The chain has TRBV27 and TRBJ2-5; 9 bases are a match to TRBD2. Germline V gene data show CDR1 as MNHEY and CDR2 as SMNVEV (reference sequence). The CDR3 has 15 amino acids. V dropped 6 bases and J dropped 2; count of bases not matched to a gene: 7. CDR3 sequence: CASRRLAERQETQYF. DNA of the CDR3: TGTGCCAGCAGAAGACTAGCGGAACGGCAAGAGACCCAGTACTTC.

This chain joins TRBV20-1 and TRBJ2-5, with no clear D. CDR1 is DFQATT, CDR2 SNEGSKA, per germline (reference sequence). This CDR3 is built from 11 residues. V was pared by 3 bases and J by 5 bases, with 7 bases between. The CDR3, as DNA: TGCAGTGCTAGTAATCTTGAGACCCAGTACTTC. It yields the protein CSASNLETQYF.

CDR3 sequence: CAWSVRRVGRREYGYTF. CDR3 bases: TGTGCCTGGAGTGTACGGAGGGTGGGCAGGCGGGAGTATGGCTACACCTTC. The rearrangement uses TRBV30 and TRBJ1-2, with D unresolved. CDR1 GTSNPN and CDR2 SVGIG come from the germline V gene (reference sequence). This CDR3 contains 17 residues. The V and J ends lost 0 bases and 5 bases respectively, with 22 bases between them.

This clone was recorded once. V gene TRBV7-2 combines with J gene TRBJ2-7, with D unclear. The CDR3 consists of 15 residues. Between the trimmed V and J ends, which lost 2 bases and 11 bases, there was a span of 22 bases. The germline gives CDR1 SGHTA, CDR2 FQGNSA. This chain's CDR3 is CASSLMAEPSKEKYF. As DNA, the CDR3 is TGTGCCAGCAGCTTAATGGCAGAACCTTCTAAGGAGAAGTACTTC.

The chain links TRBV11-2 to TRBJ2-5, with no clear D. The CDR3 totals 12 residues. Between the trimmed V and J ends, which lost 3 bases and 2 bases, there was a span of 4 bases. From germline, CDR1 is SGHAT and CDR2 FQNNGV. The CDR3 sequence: CASSFSQETQYF. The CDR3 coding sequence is TGTGCCAGCAGCTTTAGTCAAGAGACCCAGTACTTC.

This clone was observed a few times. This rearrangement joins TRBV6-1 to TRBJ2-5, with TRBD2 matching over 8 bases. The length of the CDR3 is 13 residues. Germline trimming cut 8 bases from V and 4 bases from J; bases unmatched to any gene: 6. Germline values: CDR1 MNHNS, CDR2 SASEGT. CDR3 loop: CASGTRRGETQYF. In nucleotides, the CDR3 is TGTGCCAGCGGGACTAGACGGGGAGAGACCCAGTACTTC.

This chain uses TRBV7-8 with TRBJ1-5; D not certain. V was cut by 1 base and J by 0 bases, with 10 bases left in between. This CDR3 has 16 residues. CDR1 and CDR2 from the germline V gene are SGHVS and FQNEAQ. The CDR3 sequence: CASSLGNLYSNQPQHF. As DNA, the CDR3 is TGTGCCAGCAGCTTAGGGAATCTATATAGCAATCAGCCCCAGCATTTT.

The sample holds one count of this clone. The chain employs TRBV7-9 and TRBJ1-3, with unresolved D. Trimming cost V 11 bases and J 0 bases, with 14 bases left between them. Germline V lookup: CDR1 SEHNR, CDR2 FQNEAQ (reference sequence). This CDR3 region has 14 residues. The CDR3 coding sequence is TGTGCCGTTTCTGAATCCAGCTCTGGAAACACCATATATTTT. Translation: CAVSESSSGNTIYF.

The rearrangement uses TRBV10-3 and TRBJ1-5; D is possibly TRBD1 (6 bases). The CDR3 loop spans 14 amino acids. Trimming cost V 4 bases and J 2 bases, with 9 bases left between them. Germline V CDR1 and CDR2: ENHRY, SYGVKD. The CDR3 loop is CAISVGGGNQPQHF. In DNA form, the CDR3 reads TGTGCCATCAGTGTGGGGGGCGGCAATCAGCCCCAGCATTTT.

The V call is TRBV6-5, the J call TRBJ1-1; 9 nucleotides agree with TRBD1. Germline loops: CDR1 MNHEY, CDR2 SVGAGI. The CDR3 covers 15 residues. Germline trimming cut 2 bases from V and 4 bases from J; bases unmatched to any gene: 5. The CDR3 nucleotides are TGTGCCAGCAGTTACACCGGGACAGGGACCACTGAAGCTTTCTTT. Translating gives CASSYTGTGTTEAFF.

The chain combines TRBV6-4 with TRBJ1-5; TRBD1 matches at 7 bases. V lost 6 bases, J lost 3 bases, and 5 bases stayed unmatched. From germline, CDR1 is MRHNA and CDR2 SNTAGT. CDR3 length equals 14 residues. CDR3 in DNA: TGTGCCAGCAGCCCGGGACAGACCAATCAGCCCCAGCATTTT. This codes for CASSPGQTNQPQHF.

The CDR3 region has the DNA TGTGCCAGCAGCCCCAGGGACGGGTACAACTACGAGCAGTACTTC. Amino acid sequence: CASSPRDGYNYEQYF. The chain recombines TRBV4-2 with TRBJ2-7, with D tentatively TRBD1 or TRBD2 (5 bases each). The V gene's germline CDR1 is LGHNA and CDR2 YNFKEQ. Trimming left V 4 bases short and J 3 bases short, with 16 bases between. The CDR3 has 15 amino acids.

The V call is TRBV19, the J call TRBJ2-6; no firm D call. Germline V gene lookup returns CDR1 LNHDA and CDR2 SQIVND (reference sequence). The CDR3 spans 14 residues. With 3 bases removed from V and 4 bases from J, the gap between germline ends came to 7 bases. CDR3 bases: TGTGCCAGTAGTATCACGGTGGGGGCCAACGTCCTGACTTTC. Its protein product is CASSITVGANVLTF.

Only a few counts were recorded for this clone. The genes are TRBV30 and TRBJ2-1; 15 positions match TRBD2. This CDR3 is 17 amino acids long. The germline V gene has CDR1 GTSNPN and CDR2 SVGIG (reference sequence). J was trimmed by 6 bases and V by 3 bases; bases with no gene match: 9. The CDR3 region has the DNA TGTGCCTGGAGGCGGCTACCGGGACTAGCGGGGGGCAATGAGCAGTTCTTC. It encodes CAWRRLPGLAGGNEQFF.

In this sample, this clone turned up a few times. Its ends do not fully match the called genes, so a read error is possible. Here the CDR3 DNA reads TGTGCCAGCTCGCCACGGGGACAGGGGAGAGAGACCCAGTACTTC. Translated, it gives CASSPRGQGRETQYF. The chain recombines TRBV18 with TRBJ2-5; 10 bases are shared with TRBD1. This CDR3 has 15 amino acids. Germline V gene data show CDR1 as KGHSH and CDR2 as LQKENI.

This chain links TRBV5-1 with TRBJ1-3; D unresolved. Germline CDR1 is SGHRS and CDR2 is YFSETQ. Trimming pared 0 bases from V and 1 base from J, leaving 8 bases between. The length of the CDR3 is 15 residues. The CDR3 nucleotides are TGCGCCAGCAGCTTGGAAGGAGGGTCTGGAAACACCATATATTTT. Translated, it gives CASSLEGGSGNTIYF.

In DNA form, the CDR3 reads TGTGCCACTCGGGAGGGAGTCACGAACACCGGGGAGCTGTTTTTT. The encoded protein is CATREGVTNTGELFF. V and J are TRBV2 and TRBJ2-2, with 8 bases matching TRBD2. CDR1 is SNHLY, CDR2 FYNNEI, per germline. J gave up 0 bases and V 10 bases, and 7 bases lay outside the gene matches. The CDR3 runs 15 residues.

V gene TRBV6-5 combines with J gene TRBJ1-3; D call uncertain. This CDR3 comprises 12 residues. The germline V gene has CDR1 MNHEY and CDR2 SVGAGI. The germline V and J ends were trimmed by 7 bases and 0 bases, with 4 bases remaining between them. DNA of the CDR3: TGTGCCAGCATCGGCTCTGGAAACACCATATATTTT. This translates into CASIGSGNTIYF.

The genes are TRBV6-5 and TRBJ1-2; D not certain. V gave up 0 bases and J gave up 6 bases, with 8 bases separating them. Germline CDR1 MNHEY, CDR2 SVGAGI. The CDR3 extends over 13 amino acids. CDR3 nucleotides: TGTGCCAGCAGTTACTCTGGGGTGGATGGCTACACCTTC. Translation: CASSYSGVDGYTF.

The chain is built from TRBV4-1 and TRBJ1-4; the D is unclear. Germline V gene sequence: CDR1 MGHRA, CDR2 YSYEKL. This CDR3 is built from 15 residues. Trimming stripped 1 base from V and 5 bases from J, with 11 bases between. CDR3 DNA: TGCGCCAGCAGCCAAGGGGGTTCGGGGAATGAAAAACTGTTTTTT. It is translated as CASSQGGSGNEKLFF.

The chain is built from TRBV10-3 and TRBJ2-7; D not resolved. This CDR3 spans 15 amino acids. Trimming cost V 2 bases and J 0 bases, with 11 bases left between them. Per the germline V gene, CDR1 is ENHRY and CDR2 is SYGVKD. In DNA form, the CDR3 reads TGTGCCATCAGTGAGATGGACGACGGCTCCTACGAGCAGTACTTC. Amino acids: CAISEMDDGSYEQYF.

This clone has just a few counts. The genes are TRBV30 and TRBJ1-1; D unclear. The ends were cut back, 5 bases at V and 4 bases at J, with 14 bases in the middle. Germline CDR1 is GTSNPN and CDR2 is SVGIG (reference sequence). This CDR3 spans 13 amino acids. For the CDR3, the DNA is TGTGCCTGGGCCCCCGGATCGACCACTGAAGCTTTCTTT. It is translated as CAWAPGSTTEAFF.

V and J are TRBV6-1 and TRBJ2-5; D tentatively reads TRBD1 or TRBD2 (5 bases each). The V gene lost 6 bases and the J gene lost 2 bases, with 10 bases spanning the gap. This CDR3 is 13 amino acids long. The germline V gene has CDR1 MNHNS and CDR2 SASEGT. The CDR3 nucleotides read TGTGCCAGCAGCTCGGGACCACAAGAGACCCAGTACTTC. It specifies CASSSGPQETQYF.